These 13 T cell receptor beta chains were all obtained from the same sample, sequenced in a study of response to subunit inactivated influenza vaccine. TCRdb reprocessed the RT-PCR reads via MiXCR and lists one record per CDR3 protein. The sample has about 190,000 distinct CDR3 sequences, 14% seen once; the top ten hold approximately 30%. The material was CD8+ T cells sorted from PBMCs, obtained 4 to 6 days after vaccination. The receptors shown here come from a man aged 50-60 years who received an inactivated influenza vaccine.

The V call is TRBV19, the J call TRBJ2-2; 8 bases fit TRBD1. This CDR3 is 16 amino acids long. Germline V gene data show CDR1 as LNHDA and CDR2 as SQIVND (reference sequence). V lost 5 bases to trimming and J lost 3 bases; unmatched junction nucleotides: 8. CDR3 residues: CASSLGQGADTGELFF. For the CDR3, the DNA is TGTGCCAGTAGTCTCGGGCAGGGGGCTGACACCGGGGAGCTGTTTTTT.

This chain connects TRBV7-9 to TRBJ2-7; 9 bases map to TRBD1. Germline trimming cut 1 base from V and 4 bases from J; bases unmatched to any gene: 5. The CDR3 extends over 15 amino acids. Germline V gives CDR1 SEHNR, CDR2 FQNEAQ (reference sequence). The CDR3 bases are TGTGCCAGCAGCTTAGGGCGGGACAGGGTTTACGAGCAGTACTTC. Amino acids: CASSLGRDRVYEQYF.

The V and J genes are TRBV5-1 and TRBJ2-1, with 9 bases that match TRBD2. The CDR3 consists of 19 residues. Germline trimming cut 2 bases from V and 4 bases from J; bases unmatched to any gene: 16. Germline-derived CDR1 and CDR2 are SGHRS and YFSETQ. The CDR3 sequence: CASSLRGSGSRGGYNEQFF. The CDR3 coding sequence is TGCGCCAGCAGCTTAAGGGGTAGCGGGAGCAGAGGAGGGTACAATGAGCAGTTCTTC.

The table lists this clonotype with many counts. The chain is built from TRBV3-1 and TRBJ2-5, with 7 nucleotides matching TRBD1. Germline-derived CDR1 and CDR2 are LGHDT and YNNKEL (reference sequence). With V trimmed by 3 bases and J by 0 bases, 7 bases remained unmatched. CDR3 length: 16 amino acids. CDR3 region: CASSHDGTENQETQYF. The CDR3 region has the DNA TGTGCCAGCAGCCACGATGGGACAGAGAACCAAGAGACCCAGTACTTC.

V and J are TRBV12-3 or TRBV12-4 and TRBJ2-3; TRBD1 matches 9 bases. The CDR3 covers 17 residues. V gave up 6 bases and J gave up 2 bases; unmatched junction bases: 12. CDR3 coding DNA: TGTGCCAGCAGCTTAAACCCCGGGACAGGGATCACAGATACGCAGTATTTT. As protein: CASSLNPGTGITDTQYF.

This clonotype was recorded a few times. V and J are TRBV11-2 and TRBJ1-5; no firm D call. The germline V and J ends were trimmed by 3 bases and 2 bases, with 5 bases remaining between them. Germline V lookup: CDR1 SGHAT, CDR2 FQNNGV. This CDR3 contains 13 residues. The CDR3 region has the DNA TGTGCCAGCAGCTTGTCCGGCAATCAGCCCCAGCATTTT. Translation gives CASSLSGNQPQHF.

The rearrangement uses TRBV11-1 and TRBJ2-2, with 11 bases aligning to TRBD2. The junction had 20 bases not matched to a gene; V was cut back by 4 bases and J by 4 bases. CDR1 is SGHAT, CDR2 FQDESV, per germline (reference sequence). The CDR3 extends over 21 amino acids. The CDR3 DNA is TGTGCCAGCAGCTCGACTATTGGGACTAGCGGTGCCGTGACGGCCACCGGGGAGCTGTTTTTT. Its protein product is CASSSTIGTSGAVTATGELFF.

The CDR3 DNA reads as TGTGCCAGCTCTGGGAGCACAGATACGCAGTATTTT. This gives the protein CASSGSTDTQYF. The chain couples TRBV18 to TRBJ2-3; no clear D. Looked up from germline, CDR1 is KGHSH and CDR2 is LQKENI. CDR3 length: 12 residues. The V and J ends lost 6 bases and 0 bases respectively, with 4 bases between them.

This clonotype was counted only a few times. The chain employs TRBV9 and TRBJ2-5; D ambiguous. Germline loops: CDR1 SGDLS, CDR2 YYNGEE. CDR3 length equals 14 residues. Trimming shortened V by 0 bases and J by 1 base, and 7 bases separated the two germline ends. The CDR3 DNA sequence: TGTGCCAGCAGCGTAGCTGGCAGCCAAGAGACCCAGTACTTC. It yields the protein CASSVAGSQETQYF.

This clonotype came up a few times. This chain uses TRBV5-1 with TRBJ1-6; D remains unclear. Per germline, CDR1 SGHRS and CDR2 YFSETQ. CDR3 length: 13 residues. V was cut by 1 base and J by 3 bases, with 2 bases left in between. The CDR3 protein is CASSLIYNSPLHF. Here the CDR3 DNA reads TGCGCCAGCAGCTTGATCTATAATTCACCCCTCCACTTT.

The V and J genes are TRBV18 and TRBJ2-3; D is possibly TRBD2 (6 bases). V lost 4 bases and J lost 1, with 12 bases in between. The CDR3 is made up of 15 amino acids. CDR1 and CDR2 (germline): KGHSH, LQKENI. CDR3 region: CASSLGLPGTDTQYF. The CDR3 nucleotides are TGTGCCAGCTCACTAGGACTACCTGGCACAGATACGCAGTATTTT.

The chain uses TRBV25-1 and TRBJ2-5; no firm D call. Germline V gene sequence: CDR1 MGHDK, CDR2 SYGVNS. The CDR3 is 13 amino acids. Trimming removed 3 bases at V and 5 bases at J, with 10 bases between. The CDR3 loop is CASSDGRLETQYF. CDR3 nucleotide sequence: TGTGCCAGCAGTGACGGACGTTTGGAGACCCAGTACTTC.

The chain is built from TRBV28 and TRBJ2-5, with TRBD2 as a possible D gene (5 bases). Trimming left V 7 bases short and J 5 bases short, with 14 bases between. Per the germline V gene, CDR1 is MDHEN and CDR2 is SYDVKM. The CDR3 loop spans 13 amino acids. Written as DNA, the CDR3 is TGTGCCAGCATCCGGGGAGTCGGCGAGACCCAGTACTTC. Protein: CASIRGVGETQYF.